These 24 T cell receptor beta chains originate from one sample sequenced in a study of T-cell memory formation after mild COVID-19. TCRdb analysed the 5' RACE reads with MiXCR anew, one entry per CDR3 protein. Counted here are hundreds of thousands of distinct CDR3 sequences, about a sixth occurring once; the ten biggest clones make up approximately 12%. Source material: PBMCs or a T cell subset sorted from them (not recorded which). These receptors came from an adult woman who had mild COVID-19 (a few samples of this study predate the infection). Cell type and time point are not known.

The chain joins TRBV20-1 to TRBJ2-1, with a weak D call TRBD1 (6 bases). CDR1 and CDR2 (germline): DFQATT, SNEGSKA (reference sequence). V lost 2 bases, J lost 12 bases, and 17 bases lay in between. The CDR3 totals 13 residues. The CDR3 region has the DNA TGCAGTGCTAGACCCCCTGGACAGATCGGGCAGTTCTTC. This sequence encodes CSARPPGQIGQFF.

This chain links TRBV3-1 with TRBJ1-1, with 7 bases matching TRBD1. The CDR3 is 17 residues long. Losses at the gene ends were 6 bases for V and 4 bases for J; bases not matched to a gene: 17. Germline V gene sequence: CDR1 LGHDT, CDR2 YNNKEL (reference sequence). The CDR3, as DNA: TGTGCCAGCAGTCTACAGGGGCCTCGAGCGTGGGGCACTGAAGCTTTCTTT. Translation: CASSLQGPRAWGTEAFF.

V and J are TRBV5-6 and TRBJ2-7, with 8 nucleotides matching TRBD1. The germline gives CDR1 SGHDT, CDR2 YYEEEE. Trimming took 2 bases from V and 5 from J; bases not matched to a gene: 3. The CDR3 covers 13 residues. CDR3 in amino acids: CASSFPDRDEQYF. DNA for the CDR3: TGTGCCAGCAGCTTTCCGGACAGGGACGAGCAGTACTTC.

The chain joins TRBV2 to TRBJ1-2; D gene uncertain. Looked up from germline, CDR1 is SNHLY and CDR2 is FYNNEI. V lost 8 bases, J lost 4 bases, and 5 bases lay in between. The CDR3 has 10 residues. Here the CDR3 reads CASRSYGYTF. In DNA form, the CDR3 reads TGTGCCAGCCGTAGCTATGGCTACACCTTC.

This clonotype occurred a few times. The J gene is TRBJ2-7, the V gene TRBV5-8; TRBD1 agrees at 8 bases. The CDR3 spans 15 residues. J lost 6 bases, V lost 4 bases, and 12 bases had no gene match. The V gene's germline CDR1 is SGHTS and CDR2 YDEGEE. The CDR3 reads CASSPRTGLRREQYF. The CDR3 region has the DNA TGTGCCAGCAGCCCGAGGACAGGGTTAAGACGCGAGCAGTACTTC.

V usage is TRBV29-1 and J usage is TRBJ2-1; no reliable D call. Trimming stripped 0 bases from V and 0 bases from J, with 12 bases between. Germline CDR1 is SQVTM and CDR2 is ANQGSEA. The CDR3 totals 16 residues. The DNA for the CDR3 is TGCAGCGTTGAAGATCGTGGCAAGAGCTCCTACAATGAGCAGTTCTTC. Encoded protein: CSVEDRGKSSYNEQFF.

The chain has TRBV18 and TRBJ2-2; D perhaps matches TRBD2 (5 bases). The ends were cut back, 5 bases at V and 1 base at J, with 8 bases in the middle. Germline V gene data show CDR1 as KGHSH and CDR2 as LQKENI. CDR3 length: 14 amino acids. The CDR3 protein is CASSSRENTGELFF. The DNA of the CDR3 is TGTGCCAGCTCATCACGGGAGAACACCGGGGAGCTGTTTTTT.

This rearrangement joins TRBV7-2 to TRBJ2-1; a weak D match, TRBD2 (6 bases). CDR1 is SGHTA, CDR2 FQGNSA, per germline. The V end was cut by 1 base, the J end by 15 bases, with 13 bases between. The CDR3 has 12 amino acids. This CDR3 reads CASSLDEGTRFF. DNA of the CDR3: TGTGCCAGCAGCTTAGATGAGGGGACTCGGTTCTTC.

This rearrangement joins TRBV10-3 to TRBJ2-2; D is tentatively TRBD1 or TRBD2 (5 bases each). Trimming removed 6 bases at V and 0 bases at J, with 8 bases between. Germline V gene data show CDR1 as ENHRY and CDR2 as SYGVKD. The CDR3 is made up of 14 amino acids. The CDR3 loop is CAIRGTSNTGELFF. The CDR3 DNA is TGTGCCATCAGGGGGACGTCGAACACCGGGGAGCTGTTTTTT.

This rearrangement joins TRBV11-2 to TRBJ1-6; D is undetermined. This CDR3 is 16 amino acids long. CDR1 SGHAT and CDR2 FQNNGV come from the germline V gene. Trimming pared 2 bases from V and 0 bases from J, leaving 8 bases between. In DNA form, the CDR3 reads TGTGCCAGCAGCTTAAATCCAGACTCCTATAATTCACCCCTCCACTTT. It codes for CASSLNPDSYNSPLHF.

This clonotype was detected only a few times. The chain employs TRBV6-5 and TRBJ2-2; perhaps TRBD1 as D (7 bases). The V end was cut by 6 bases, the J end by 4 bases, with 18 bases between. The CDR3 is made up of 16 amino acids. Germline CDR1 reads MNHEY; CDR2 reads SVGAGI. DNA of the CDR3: TGTGCCAGCAGCCGGTACAGGGGAGGATCCACCGGGGAGCTGTTTTTT. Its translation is CASSRYRGGSTGELFF.

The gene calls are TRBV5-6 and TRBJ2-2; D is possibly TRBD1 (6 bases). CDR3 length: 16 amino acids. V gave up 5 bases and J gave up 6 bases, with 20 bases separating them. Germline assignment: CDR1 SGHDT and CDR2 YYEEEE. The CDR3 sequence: CASSTGWSGSAGELFF. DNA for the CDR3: TGTGCCAGCAGTACAGGGTGGAGCGGTTCCGCCGGGGAGCTGTTTTTT.

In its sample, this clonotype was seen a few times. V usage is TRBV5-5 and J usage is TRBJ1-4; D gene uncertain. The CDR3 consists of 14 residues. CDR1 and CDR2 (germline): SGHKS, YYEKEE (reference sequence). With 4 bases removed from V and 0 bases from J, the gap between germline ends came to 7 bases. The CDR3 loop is CASSPRPTNEKLFF. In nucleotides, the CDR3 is TGTGCCAGCAGCCCTAGACCAACTAATGAAAAACTGTTTTTT.

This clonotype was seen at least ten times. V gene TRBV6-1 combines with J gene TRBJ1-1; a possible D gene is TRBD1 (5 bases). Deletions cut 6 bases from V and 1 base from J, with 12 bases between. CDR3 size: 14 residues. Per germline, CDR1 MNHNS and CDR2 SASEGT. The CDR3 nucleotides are TGTGCCAGCAGCAGGGCCTCCGCGAACACTGAAGCTTTCTTT. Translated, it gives CASSRASANTEAFF.

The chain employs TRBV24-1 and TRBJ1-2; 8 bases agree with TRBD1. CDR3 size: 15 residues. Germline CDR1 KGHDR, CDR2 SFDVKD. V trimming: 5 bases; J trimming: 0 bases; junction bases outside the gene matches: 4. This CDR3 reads CATSAGQASNYGYTF. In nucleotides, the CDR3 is TGTGCCACCAGTGCGGGACAGGCATCTAACTATGGCTACACCTTC.

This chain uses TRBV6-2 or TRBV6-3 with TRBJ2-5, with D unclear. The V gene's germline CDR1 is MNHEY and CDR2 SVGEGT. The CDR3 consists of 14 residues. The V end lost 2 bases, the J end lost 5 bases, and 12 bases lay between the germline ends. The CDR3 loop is CASSYLGAKETQYF. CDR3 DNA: TGTGCCAGCAGTTACCTTGGCGCGAAGGAGACCCAGTACTTC.

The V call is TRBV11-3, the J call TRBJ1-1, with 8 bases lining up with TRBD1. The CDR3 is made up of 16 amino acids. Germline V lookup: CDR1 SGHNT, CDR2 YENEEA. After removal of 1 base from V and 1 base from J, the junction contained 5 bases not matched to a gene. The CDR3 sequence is CASSLGTGTGNTEAFF. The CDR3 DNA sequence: TGTGCCAGCAGCTTAGGGACCGGGACAGGGAACACTGAAGCTTTCTTT. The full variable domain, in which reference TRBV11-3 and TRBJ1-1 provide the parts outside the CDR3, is EAGVVQSPRYKIIEKKQPVAFWCNPISGHNTLYWYLQNLGQGPELLIRYENEEAVDDSQLPKDRFSAERLKGVDSTLKIQPAELGDSAVYLCASSLGTGTGNTEAFFGQGTRLTVV.

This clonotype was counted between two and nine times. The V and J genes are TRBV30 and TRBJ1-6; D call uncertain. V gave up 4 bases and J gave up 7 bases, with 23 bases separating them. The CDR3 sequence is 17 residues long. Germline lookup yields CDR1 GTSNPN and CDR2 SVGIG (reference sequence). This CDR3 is CAWNPSRNSRSNSPLHF. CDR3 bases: TGTGCCTGGAACCCCTCACGGAATTCTCGGAGCAATTCACCCCTCCACTTT.

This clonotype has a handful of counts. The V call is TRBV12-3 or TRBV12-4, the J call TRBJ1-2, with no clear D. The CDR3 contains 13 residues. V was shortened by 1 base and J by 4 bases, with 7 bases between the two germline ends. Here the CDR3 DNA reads TGTGCCAGCAGTTTAGGGACTAGCTATGGCTACACCTTC. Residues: CASSLGTSYGYTF.

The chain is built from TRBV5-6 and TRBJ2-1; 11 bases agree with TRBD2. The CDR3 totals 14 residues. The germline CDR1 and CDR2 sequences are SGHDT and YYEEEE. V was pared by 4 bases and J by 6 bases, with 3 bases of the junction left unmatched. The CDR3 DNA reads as TGTGCCAGCAGCGGGGGGACTAGCGGCAATGAGCAGTTCTTC. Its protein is CASSGGTSGNEQFF.

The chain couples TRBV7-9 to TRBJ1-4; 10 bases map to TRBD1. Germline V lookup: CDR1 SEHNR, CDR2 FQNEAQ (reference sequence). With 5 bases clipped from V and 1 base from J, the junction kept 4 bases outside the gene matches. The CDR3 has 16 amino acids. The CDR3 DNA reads TGTGCCAGCAGCCACTGGACAGGGGGAACTAATGAAAAACTGTTTTTT. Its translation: CASSHWTGGTNEKLFF.

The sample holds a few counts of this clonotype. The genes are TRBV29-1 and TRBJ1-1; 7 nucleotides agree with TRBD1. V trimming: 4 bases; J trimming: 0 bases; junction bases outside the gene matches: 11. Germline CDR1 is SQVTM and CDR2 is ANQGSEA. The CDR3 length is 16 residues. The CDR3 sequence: CSVARGQNVMNTEAFF. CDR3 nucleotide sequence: TGCAGCGTTGCCAGGGGACAGAACGTTATGAACACTGAAGCTTTCTTT.

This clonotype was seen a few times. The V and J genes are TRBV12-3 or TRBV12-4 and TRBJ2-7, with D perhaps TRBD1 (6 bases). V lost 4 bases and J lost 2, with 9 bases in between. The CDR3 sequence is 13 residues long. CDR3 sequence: CASSSGAAYEQYF. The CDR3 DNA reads TGTGCCAGCAGTTCAGGGGCTGCCTACGAGCAGTACTTC.

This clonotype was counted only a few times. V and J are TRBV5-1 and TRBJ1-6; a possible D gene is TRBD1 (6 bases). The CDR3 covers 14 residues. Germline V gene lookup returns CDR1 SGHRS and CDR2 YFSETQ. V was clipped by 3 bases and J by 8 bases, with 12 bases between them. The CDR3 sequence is CASSSRGGDSPLHF. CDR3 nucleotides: TGCGCCAGCAGCTCCAGGGGAGGCGATTCACCCCTCCACTTT. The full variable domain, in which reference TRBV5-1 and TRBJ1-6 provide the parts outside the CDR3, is KAGVTQTPRYLIKTRGQQVTLSCSPISGHRSVSWYQQTPGQGLQFLFEYFSETQRNKGNFPGRFSGRQFSNSRSEMNVSTLELGDSALYLCASSSRGGDSPLHFGNGTRLTVT.